This T cell receptor beta chain was found in a study of blood T cell repertoires in COVID-19 (dated by TCRdb to 2020 to 2022). In terms of the full investigation: Samples from collaborators originated in the United States, Italy and Spain and spanned both the acute and convalescent phases of COVID-19. The material from the prospective study consisted of cDNA or gDNA derived from T cells, B-cell-depleted T cells, or PBMCs. Deeply sampled blood TCRbeta repertoires from subjects exposed to, actively infected with, or recovered from COVID-19 were included in the dataset. The repertoires were released in a freely available public database meant as a resource for research on the immune response to SARS-CoV-2. Samples were obtained from the ongoing ImmuneRACE study (first 160 participants) and from about 1,300 subjects provided by 6 global collaborators. Nearly every sample came with metadata listing a de-identified subject ID, COVID-19 status, age in years and sex. Where available, HLA class I and class II types were obtained from metadata supplied by the sample provider rather than from assay-based typing.

The cysteine opens and the phenylalanine closes a CDR3 of 16 amino acids. This entry keeps only the CDR3 DNA: 48 bases, framed from base 1. Sequences SNHLY (CDR1) and FYNNEI (CDR2) are obtained from the germline V gene. The junction shows trimming of 3 bases on V and 2 bases on J, plus 15 bases between the germline ends. TCRbeta CDR3 regions were amplified from genomic DNA using the immunoSEQ Assay, a bias-controlled multiplex PCR. The study's processing was this. The number of nucleated cells in each sample was estimated by amplification of reference gene primers within the assay. Sequence reads were collapsed and filtered to measure the absolute abundance of every unique TCRbeta CDR3 rearrangement. For each sample, productive Simpson clonality was calculated by taking the square root of Simpson's diversity index across productive rearrangements. TCRdb mirrors the immuneACCESS table, restricted to in-frame sequences. Some clones are absent from its copies; in checked studies, under half trace to an unresolved V gene, and the reason for the others is unknown. Clonal size and the V and J genes are those of that table, whereas D and trimming came from the DNA. The table for this sample lists more than 250,000 clones; roughly 90% of them were counted only once. The top ten constitute roughly 6.7% of the sample.

A second Seattle source provided samples from volunteer blood donors who had recovered from COVID-19. The collaborating institutions used their own protocols to collect whole blood in K2EDTA tubes. For TCRbeta analysis, collaborators shipped samples in one of three forms: frozen whole blood, isolated PBMCs, or DNA extracted from either of those sample types. This clone was observed a single time. There is no known antigen for this receptor. No qualities accompany the bases; no much larger clone lies one base away. What the research found in general, with its limitations: How much clinical and demographic metadata was included differed by source and by participant, and the metadata was provided uncurated.

This receptor was obtained from a man younger than 35 who had recovered from COVID-19. The chain links TRBV2 with TRBJ2-3; a weak D assignment points to TRBD2 (6 bases agree). The specimen was peripheral blood. The nucleotides are TGTGCCAGCAGTGACGGGCCCTGGGGGGTCACAGATACGCAGTATTTT. It encodes CASSDGPWGVTDTQYF.